The clone carrying this TCR beta chain was counted a single time. The antigen remains unidentified. This sample is drawn from a study of blood T cells in healthy people across ages. Per-sample yields of isolated PBMCs were at least 6 million. Germline CDR1 reads MGHDK; CDR2 reads SYGVNS. CDR3 length: 15 residues. V was trimmed by 2 bases and J by 1 base, leaving 11 bases between them. Study results and caveats: With age, beta diversity per million T cells declined roughly linearly, significantly by 30 to 40. The study found more naive CD4+ cells and higher diversity in long-lived than aged donors.

PCR was performed a second time for about 7 to 12 cycles using a sample-barcoded 5' primer and a J-beta primer mix. One entry per CDR3 protein, called by TCRdb with MiXCR from the 5' RACE reads. The table shows fewer than 900,000 distinct CDR3 sequences, with roughly 34% occurring only once. The V call is TRBV25-1, the J call TRBJ1-1; no clear D gene. The specimen sequenced was blood. The sequence derives from a man aged 18 to 35 in good health. The CDR3 is CASSEDTEGNTEAFF. DNA of the CDR3: TGTGCCAGCAGTGAAGATACGGAGGGGAACACTGAAGCTTTCTTT.